These 15 T cell receptor beta chains originate from one sample sequenced in a study of blood T cell repertoires in COVID-19. The assay was immunoSEQ multiplex PCR, and TCRdb's table has in-frame clones only and misses some. The sample holds 200,000 to 250,000 clones, 75% to 90% seen once. The sample taken for sequencing was peripheral blood. These receptors came from a man younger than 45 with COVID-19, enrolled during active disease.

The chain couples TRBV27 to TRBJ1-2, with a possible D match to TRBD1 (6 bases). Germline lookup yields CDR1 MNHEY and CDR2 SMNVEV (reference sequence). This CDR3 has 14 amino acids. V was shortened by 5 bases and J by 4 bases, with 14 bases between the two germline ends. The CDR3 sequence is CASSRRGAAYGYTF. The DNA for the CDR3 is TGTGCCAGCAGTCGTCGGGGGGCGGCCTATGGCTACACCTTC.

This chain uses TRBV18 with TRBJ1-2; no clear D. The V and J ends lost 6 bases and 5 bases respectively, with 13 bases between them. This CDR3 has 13 amino acids. Germline lookup yields CDR1 KGHSH and CDR2 LQKENI. Here the CDR3 DNA reads TGTGCCAGCTCGCCTTATCGCGAGTATGGCTACACCTTC. This encodes CASSPYREYGYTF. The full variable domain, in which reference TRBV18 and TRBJ1-2 provide the parts outside the CDR3, is NAGVMQNPRHLVRRRGQEARLRCSPMKGHSHVYWYRQLPEEGLKFMVYLQKENIIDESGMPKERFSAEFPKEGPSILRIQQVVRGDSAAYFCASSPYREYGYTFGSGTRLTVV.

This clone showed up just once. The chain recombines TRBV10-3 with TRBJ1-5; TRBD1 might be the D (6 bases). The CDR3 length is 15 residues. The V and J ends lost 0 bases and 2 bases respectively, with 8 bases between them. Germline V CDR1 and CDR2: ENHRY, SYGVKD. The CDR3 reads CAISESGAGNQPQHF. CDR3 nucleotides: TGTGCCATCAGTGAGTCGGGGGCAGGCAATCAGCCCCAGCATTTT.

The genes are TRBV14 and TRBJ2-1; the match to TRBD2 covers 9 bases. The CDR3 contains 17 residues. CDR1 and CDR2 from the germline V gene are SGHDN and FVKESK. V dropped 1 base and J dropped 2; count of bases not matched to a gene: 6. The CDR3: CASSQVGLAKPYNEQFF. In DNA form, the CDR3 reads TGTGCCAGCAGCCAAGTTGGACTAGCGAAACCCTACAATGAGCAGTTCTTC.

The chain couples TRBV7-9 to TRBJ1-1; the match to TRBD1 covers 7 bases. Germline CDR1 reads SEHNR; CDR2 reads FQNEAQ (reference sequence). The CDR3 covers 15 residues. V was clipped by 5 bases and J by 3 bases; unmatched bases: 9. Written as DNA, the CDR3 is TGTGCCAGCAGCGTCCTGGGACAGAAAGACACTGAAGCTTTCTTT. This translates into CASSVLGQKDTEAFF.

The chain recombines TRBV5-4 with TRBJ1-4, with TRBD1 matching 9 bases. Trimming removed 2 bases from V and 1 base from J; junction bases left unmatched: 3. The CDR3 spans 16 residues. Germline V lookup: CDR1 SGHNT, CDR2 YYREEE (reference sequence). The DNA for the CDR3 is TGTGCCAGCAGCTTACGACAGGGGGGAACTAATGAAAAACTGTTTTTT. This sequence encodes CASSLRQGGTNEKLFF.

The chain carries TRBV28 and TRBJ2-7; TRBD1 agrees at 9 bases. Germline values: CDR1 MDHEN, CDR2 SYDVKM. The CDR3 length is 15 residues. V shed 2 bases, J shed 6 bases, and the junction held 8 bases outside the gene matches. The CDR3 protein is CASSLRQGVPTEQYF. CDR3 in DNA: TGTGCCAGCAGTTTAAGACAGGGGGTCCCGACCGAGCAGTACTTC.

This rearrangement joins TRBV28 to TRBJ1-5; D gene uncertain. The CDR3 is 15 residues long. Germline V gives CDR1 MDHEN, CDR2 SYDVKM. V was trimmed by 2 bases and J by 4 bases, leaving 12 bases between them. The chain's CDR3 is CASSLLTRLNQPQHF. Here the CDR3 DNA reads TGTGCCAGCAGTTTACTGACACGGTTGAATCAGCCCCAGCATTTT.

CDR3 sequence (DNA): TGTGCCAGCAGCTCCCGACAGGGGGCAGATACGCAGTATTTT. Encoded protein: CASSSRQGADTQYF. V is TRBV5-6 and J is TRBJ2-3; 9 bases line up with TRBD1. This CDR3 has 14 amino acids. Germline V gives CDR1 SGHDT, CDR2 YYEEEE. The V and J ends lost 3 bases and 4 bases, in that order; junction bases with no gene match: 3. The full variable domain, its missing parts supplied by reference TRBV5-6 and TRBJ2-3, is DAGVTQSPTHLIKTRGQQVTLRCSPKSGHDTVSWYQQALGQGPQFIFQYYEEEERQRGNFPDRFSGHQFPNYSSELNVNALLLGDSALYLCASSSRQGADTQYFGPGTRLTVL.

The chain carries TRBV6-6 and TRBJ1-1; no clear D. Looked up from germline, CDR1 is MNHNY and CDR2 is SVGAGI (reference sequence). The CDR3 is 10 amino acids. The ends were cut back, 6 bases at V and 6 bases at J, with 5 bases in the middle. CDR3 protein: CASSSPEAFF. The CDR3 DNA reads as TGTGCCAGCAGCTCCCCTGAAGCTTTCTTT.

The chain couples TRBV6-6 to TRBJ2-5; 12 bases are shared with TRBD2. CDR1 is MNHNY and CDR2 is SVGAGI in the germline V gene (reference sequence). Trimming at V came to 5 bases and at J to 4 bases, leaving 20 bases not matched to a gene. The CDR3 is 20 amino acids. This CDR3 reads CASSLDRVNLAGGPGETQYF. Written as DNA, the CDR3 is TGTGCCAGCAGTCTGGACAGGGTTAACCTAGCGGGGGGGCCTGGAGAGACCCAGTACTTC.

This chain connects TRBV6-5 to TRBJ1-2; the match to TRBD1 covers 7 bases. The germline V gene encodes CDR1 MNHEY and CDR2 SVGAGI. V lost 2 bases to trimming and J lost 6 bases; unmatched junction nucleotides: 6. The length of the CDR3 is 14 residues. The CDR3 DNA reads as TGTGCCAGCAGTTACCCCGACAGGGACCATGGCTACACCTTC. Amino acids: CASSYPDRDHGYTF.

The rearrangement uses TRBV24-1 and TRBJ1-2; no firm D call. The ends were cut back, 6 bases at V and 0 bases at J, with 13 bases in the middle. CDR3 length equals 15 residues. Germline-derived CDR1 and CDR2 are KGHDR and SFDVKD. This CDR3 is CATSHRTEANYGYTF. The CDR3 coding sequence is TGTGCCACCAGTCACCGGACTGAAGCTAACTATGGCTACACCTTC.

The chain is built from TRBV7-6 and TRBJ1-6; the match to TRBD1 covers 7 bases. Germline-derived CDR1 and CDR2 are SGHVS and FNYEAQ. The ends lost 4 bases at V and 6 bases at J; junction bases unmatched: 6. The CDR3 runs 15 residues. The CDR3 protein is CASSSRQGGNSPLHF. CDR3 coding DNA: TGTGCCAGCAGCTCAAGACAGGGTGGTAATTCACCCCTCCACTTT. The complete variable domain, with remaining parts taken from reference TRBV7-6 and TRBJ1-6, reads GAGVSQSPRYKVTKRGQDVALRCDPISGHVSLYWYRQALGQGPEFLTYFNYEAQQDKSGLPNDRFSAERPEGSISTLTIQRTEQRDSAMYRCASSSRQGGNSPLHFGNGTRLTVT.

In this sample, this clone turned up once. V is TRBV12-3 or TRBV12-4 and J is TRBJ1-5, with a weak D call TRBD1 (6 bases). The CDR3 has 13 amino acids. V lost 4 bases to trimming and J lost 8 bases, with 12 bases between them. CDR3 DNA: TGTGCCAGCAGTTCGCGACAGGTAGAGCCCCAGCATTTT. It yields the protein CASSSRQVEPQHF.